This TCR beta chain was observed in a study of read filtering for tumor transcriptome and immune sequencing. Study overall: Per sample, TCR-region reads ranged about 3.5 to 11 million by IR-seq, roughly 80 to 1273 by RNA-seq. Study results and limitations: Compared with RNA-seq, IR-seq gave much higher clonotype depth and reliability. In IR-seq, single-read clonotypes were around 85% of clonotypes but roughly 3.5% of reads.

Note on this clonotype: Its antigen remains unidentified. An end of the junction does not agree with germline; a read error may underlie this.

Germline-derived CDR1 and CDR2 are SGHVS and FNYEAQ. The length of the CDR3 is 14 residues. Molecular barcoded adaptors covering alpha/delta and beta/gamma chains were used on roughly 370 ng RNA. TCRdb re-derived calls from the reads in MiXCR, one entry per CDR3 protein. The table includes approximately 57,000 distinct CDR3 sequences, around an eighth detected once. Sequenced material: a population of CD138-negative cells sorted from bone marrow. The V call is TRBV7-6, the J call TRBJ2-2; no clear D. This sequence was found in a donor over 35 with multiple myeloma. Here the CDR3 reads CAGSRDGNTGELFF. The CDR3 DNA follows: TGTGCCGGCAGTCGTGACGGGAACACCGGGGAGCTGTTTTTT.